A selection of T cell receptor beta chains follows, all from one sample in a study of T cell changes during pregnancy in multiple sclerosis. Repertoires were generated with immunoSEQ multiplex PCR, while TCRdb's copy carries only in-frame clones and drops some. The table includes some 54,000 clones, around 94% detected once. Specimen: CD8+ T cells from peripheral blood mononuclear cells, collected in the third trimester of pregnancy. These TCRs come from a female donor with multiple sclerosis, enrolled in a pregnancy study. Each CDR3 is given with its conserved first and last residue. Fields, in order: CDR3 protein, CDR3 DNA, J gene, V gene, D gene, CDR3 length, clone size. D genes are given only for firm matches. Clone size is shown for a subset of rows, as once, few, many or a class of expanded clone.

cdr3_aa: CASGKREYGYNEQFF; cdr3_nt: TGCGCCAGCGGTAAGCGGGAGTATGGCTACAATGAGCAGTTCTTC; j_call: TRBJ2-1; v_call: TRBV10-1; d_call: TRBD2; cdr3_length: 15; clone_size: -
cdr3_aa: CSVDPPGTGTDTQYF; cdr3_nt: TGCAGCGTTGACCCACCCGGGACAGGGACAGATACGCAGTATTTT; j_call: TRBJ2-3; v_call: TRBV29-1; d_call: TRBD1; cdr3_length: 15; clone_size: -
cdr3_aa: CASRGEGLYEQYF; cdr3_nt: TGTGCCAGCAGAGGGGAAGGGCTCTACGAGCAGTACTTC; j_call: TRBJ2-7; v_call: TRBV6-1; d_call: -; cdr3_length: 13; clone_size: -
cdr3_aa: CASSEGGGTEAFF; cdr3_nt: TGTGCCAGCAGCGAGGGAGGAGGCACTGAAGCTTTCTTT; j_call: TRBJ1-1; v_call: TRBV9; d_call: -; cdr3_length: 13; clone_size: -
cdr3_aa: CASSPVSLLLEETQYF; cdr3_nt: TGTGCCAGCTCACCAGTTTCGTTGTTACTGGAAGAGACCCAGTACTTC; j_call: TRBJ2-5; v_call: TRBV18; d_call: -; cdr3_length: 16; clone_size: -
cdr3_aa: CASSLDTNYGYTF; cdr3_nt: TGTGCCAGCAGCTTAGACACTAACTATGGCTACACCTTC; j_call: TRBJ1-2; v_call: TRBV13; d_call: -; cdr3_length: 13; clone_size: -
cdr3_aa: CASSTPWTSGLPYNEQFF; cdr3_nt: TGTGCCAGTAGTACCCCCTGGACTAGCGGGCTCCCCTACAATGAGCAGTTCTTC; j_call: TRBJ2-1; v_call: TRBV19; d_call: TRBD2; cdr3_length: 18; clone_size: -
cdr3_aa: CASSTSGSSYEQYF; cdr3_nt: TGTGCCAGTAGCACTAGCGGGAGCTCCTACGAGCAGTACTTC; j_call: TRBJ2-7; v_call: TRBV19; d_call: TRBD2; cdr3_length: 14; clone_size: -
cdr3_aa: CASRYRNTGELFF; cdr3_nt: TGTGCCAGCAGATACAGGAACACCGGGGAGCTGTTTTTT; j_call: TRBJ2-2; v_call: TRBV11-3; d_call: -; cdr3_length: 13; clone_size: -
cdr3_aa: CASSIGAGRPQHF; cdr3_nt: TGTGCCAGTAGTATTGGTGCAGGGCGTCCCCAGCATTTT; j_call: TRBJ1-5; v_call: TRBV19; d_call: -; cdr3_length: 13; clone_size: -
cdr3_aa: CASSSFKREYSYNEQFF; cdr3_nt: TGTGCCAGCAGCTCCTTTAAGCGGGAATACTCCTACAATGAGCAGTTCTTC; j_call: TRBJ2-1; v_call: TRBV7-9; d_call: TRBD2; cdr3_length: 17; clone_size: -
cdr3_aa: CASSDITDTQYF; cdr3_nt: TGTGCCAGCAGTGATATAACAGATACGCAGTATTTT; j_call: TRBJ2-3; v_call: TRBV2; d_call: -; cdr3_length: 12; clone_size: -
cdr3_aa: CASSPGQGRGLNTEAFF; cdr3_nt: TGCGCCAGCAGCCCTGGACAGGGTAGGGGATTGAACACTGAAGCTTTCTTT; j_call: TRBJ1-1; v_call: TRBV5-1; d_call: TRBD1; cdr3_length: 17; clone_size: -
cdr3_aa: CASSSLPLGETYNEQFF; cdr3_nt: TGTGCCAGCAGTTCACTTCCCCTGGGCGAGACCTACAATGAGCAGTTCTTC; j_call: TRBJ2-1; v_call: TRBV2; d_call: -; cdr3_length: 17; clone_size: -
cdr3_aa: CASSIGTSGEQFF; cdr3_nt: TGTGCCAGCAGCATAGGGACTAGCGGTGAGCAGTTCTTC; j_call: TRBJ2-1; v_call: TRBV7-9; d_call: TRBD2; cdr3_length: 13; clone_size: -
cdr3_aa: CASSDTSGDTGELFF; cdr3_nt: TGTGCCAGCAGTGACACTAGCGGAGACACCGGGGAGCTGTTTTTT; j_call: TRBJ2-2; v_call: TRBV6-4; d_call: TRBD2; cdr3_length: 15; clone_size: few
cdr3_aa: CATGITGNEQFF; cdr3_nt: TGTGCCACCGGTATAACCGGGAATGAGCAGTTCTTC; j_call: TRBJ2-1; v_call: TRBV14; d_call: -; cdr3_length: 12; clone_size: -
cdr3_aa: CASSPPGGFGQPQHF; cdr3_nt: TGTGCCAGCAGTCCCCCAGGGGGCTTTGGCCAGCCCCAGCATTTT; j_call: TRBJ1-5; v_call: TRBV28; d_call: TRBD1; cdr3_length: 15; clone_size: -
cdr3_aa: CASSTRAGSGSPETQYF; cdr3_nt: TGTGCCAGCAGCACTCGGGCGGGTAGCGGGAGTCCAGAGACCCAGTACTTC; j_call: TRBJ2-5; v_call: TRBV7-9; d_call: TRBD2; cdr3_length: 17; clone_size: -
cdr3_aa: CASSETGGNYQGFF; cdr3_nt: TGTGCCAGCAGTGAAACGGGGGGGAACTATCAGGGGTTTTTT; j_call: TRBJ1-4; v_call: TRBV2; d_call: -; cdr3_length: 14; clone_size: few
cdr3_aa: CASADSPFSNQPQHF; cdr3_nt: TGTGCCAGTGCCGACAGCCCGTTTAGCAATCAGCCCCAGCATTTT; j_call: TRBJ1-5; v_call: TRBV19; d_call: -; cdr3_length: 15; clone_size: -
cdr3_aa: CASRRMNTEAFF; cdr3_nt: TGTGCCAGCAGGCGTATGAACACTGAAGCTTTCTTT; j_call: TRBJ1-1; v_call: TRBV7-9; d_call: -; cdr3_length: 12; clone_size: -
cdr3_aa: CASQDRMTNEQFF; cdr3_nt: TGTGCCAGCCAGGACAGGATGACTAATGAGCAGTTCTTC; j_call: TRBJ2-1; v_call: TRBV19; d_call: TRBD1; cdr3_length: 13; clone_size: -
cdr3_aa: CASSVGVTGTAGEQYF; cdr3_nt: TGTGCCAGCAGCGTAGGGGTAACCGGGACAGCGGGCGAGCAGTACTTC; j_call: TRBJ2-7; v_call: TRBV9; d_call: -; cdr3_length: 16; clone_size: -
cdr3_aa: CASGLGRIVENEQFF; cdr3_nt: TGTGCCAGCGGCTTGGGGCGCATAGTAGAGAATGAGCAGTTCTTC; j_call: TRBJ2-1; v_call: TRBV6-6; d_call: -; cdr3_length: 15; clone_size: -
cdr3_aa: CASSLLRSTDTQYF; cdr3_nt: TGTGCCAGCAGCTTGCTGCGAAGCACAGATACGCAGTATTTT; j_call: TRBJ2-3; v_call: TRBV5-4; d_call: -; cdr3_length: 14; clone_size: -
cdr3_aa: CASSVLRRQAYYGYTF; cdr3_nt: TGTGCCAGCAGTGTACTTCGGCGACAGGCCTACTATGGCTACACCTTC; j_call: TRBJ1-2; v_call: TRBV7-6; d_call: -; cdr3_length: 16; clone_size: -
cdr3_aa: CASKTGLAGARSYEQYF; cdr3_nt: TGTGCCAGCAAGACTGGACTAGCGGGAGCTCGCTCCTACGAGCAGTACTTC; j_call: TRBJ2-7; v_call: TRBV2; d_call: TRBD2; cdr3_length: 17; clone_size: -
cdr3_aa: CASSSKSTGASSSGNTIYF; cdr3_nt: TGTGCCAGCAGTTCCAAATCGACAGGGGCCTCCAGCTCTGGAAACACCATATATTTT; j_call: TRBJ1-3; v_call: TRBV27; d_call: TRBD1; cdr3_length: 19; clone_size: -
cdr3_aa: CASSLLTTNTEAFF; cdr3_nt: TGTGCCAGCAGTTTACTGACAACTAACACTGAAGCTTTCTTT; j_call: TRBJ1-1; v_call: TRBV27; d_call: -; cdr3_length: 14; clone_size: -
cdr3_aa: CASSTWTGPNEKLFF; cdr3_nt: TGTGCCAGCAGCACTTGGACAGGGCCGAATGAAAAACTGTTTTTT; j_call: TRBJ1-4; v_call: TRBV9; d_call: TRBD1; cdr3_length: 15; clone_size: -
cdr3_aa: CASSGGLVIDEQYF; cdr3_nt: TGTGCCAGCAGCGGAGGACTAGTCATTGACGAGCAGTACTTC; j_call: TRBJ2-7; v_call: TRBV5-4; d_call: TRBD2; cdr3_length: 14; clone_size: -
cdr3_aa: CASSQLGGAETQYF; cdr3_nt: TGCGCCAGCAGCCAACTCGGGGGGGCAGAGACCCAGTACTTC; j_call: TRBJ2-5; v_call: TRBV4-3; d_call: TRBD2; cdr3_length: 14; clone_size: -
cdr3_aa: CASSEAWGRVGIEQYF; cdr3_nt: TGTGCCAGCAGTGAAGCGTGGGGCAGGGTGGGGATCGAGCAGTACTTC; j_call: TRBJ2-7; v_call: TRBV6-1; d_call: -; cdr3_length: 16; clone_size: -
cdr3_aa: CASSSLSYEQYF; cdr3_nt: TGTGCCAGTAGTTCTCTCTCCTACGAGCAGTACTTC; j_call: TRBJ2-7; v_call: TRBV19; d_call: -; cdr3_length: 12; clone_size: few
cdr3_aa: CASRPGDLNTEAFF; cdr3_nt: TGTGCCAGCAGGCCCGGTGACTTGAACACTGAAGCTTTCTTT; j_call: TRBJ1-1; v_call: TRBV28; d_call: -; cdr3_length: 14; clone_size: medium-sized
cdr3_aa: CASSGGLPSYNEQFF; cdr3_nt: TGTGCCAGCAGCGGGGGCTTACCCTCCTACAATGAGCAGTTCTTC; j_call: TRBJ2-1; v_call: TRBV9; d_call: -; cdr3_length: 15; clone_size: -
cdr3_aa: CASSPTGDSNQPQHF; cdr3_nt: TGTGCCAGCAGCCCGACAGGGGATAGCAATCAGCCCCAGCATTTT; j_call: TRBJ1-5; v_call: TRBV11-2; d_call: TRBD1; cdr3_length: 15; clone_size: -
cdr3_aa: CTSSQDQMTGCTFEQYF; cdr3_nt: TGCACCAGCAGCCAAGACCAGATGACAGGGTGTACGTTCGAGCAGTACTTC; j_call: TRBJ2-7; v_call: TRBV1; d_call: -; cdr3_length: 17; clone_size: -
cdr3_aa: CASGPRGVREKLFF; cdr3_nt: TGTGCCAGCGGGCCCCGGGGGGTGCGGGAAAAACTGTTTTTT; j_call: TRBJ1-4; v_call: TRBV27; d_call: -; cdr3_length: 14; clone_size: -
cdr3_aa: CATSSHDRTAGELFF; cdr3_nt: TGTGCCACCAGCAGTCACGACAGGACGGCCGGGGAGCTGTTTTTT; j_call: TRBJ2-2; v_call: TRBV15; d_call: -; cdr3_length: 15; clone_size: -
cdr3_aa: CASSLLAGGPEQFF; cdr3_nt: TGCGCCAGCAGCTTGCTAGCGGGAGGGCCTGAGCAGTTCTTC; j_call: TRBJ2-1; v_call: TRBV5-1; d_call: TRBD2; cdr3_length: 14; clone_size: -
cdr3_aa: CASSPTSGIEQYF; cdr3_nt: TGTGCCAGCAGCCCAACTAGCGGTATCGAGCAGTACTTC; j_call: TRBJ2-7; v_call: TRBV7-9; d_call: TRBD2; cdr3_length: 13; clone_size: once
cdr3_aa: CASSLAGDGYEQYF; cdr3_nt: TGTGCCAGCAGCTTGGCGGGAGACGGGTACGAGCAGTACTTC; j_call: TRBJ2-7; v_call: TRBV5-4; d_call: -; cdr3_length: 14; clone_size: -
cdr3_aa: CASSSDLSTGTEGYEQYF; cdr3_nt: TGTGCCAGCAGCTCAGATCTCTCAACCGGGACAGAAGGATACGAGCAGTACTTC; j_call: TRBJ2-7; v_call: TRBV7-9; d_call: TRBD1; cdr3_length: 18; clone_size: -
cdr3_aa: CASSLVTGEGF; cdr3_nt: TGTGCCAGCAGCTTAGTGACAGGGGAGGGTTTC; j_call: TRBJ2-7; v_call: TRBV7-7; d_call: -; cdr3_length: 11; clone_size: -
cdr3_aa: CASRQGYEQYF; cdr3_nt: TGTGCCAGCAGACAGGGCTACGAGCAGTACTTC; j_call: TRBJ2-7; v_call: TRBV27; d_call: -; cdr3_length: 11; clone_size: -
cdr3_aa: CASLTEFGGYTF; cdr3_nt: TGTGCCAGTCTTACAGAGTTTGGGGGCTACACCTTC; j_call: TRBJ1-2; v_call: TRBV19; d_call: -; cdr3_length: 12; clone_size: -
cdr3_aa: CASSPYLGQSNPYEQYF; cdr3_nt: TGTGCCAGCAGCCCCTACCTAGGACAGTCGAATCCCTACGAGCAGTACTTC; j_call: TRBJ2-7; v_call: TRBV5-6; d_call: -; cdr3_length: 17; clone_size: -
cdr3_aa: CASSAGLAGGNEQFF; cdr3_nt: TGTGCCAGCAGCGCGGGACTAGCGGGGGGGAATGAGCAGTTCTTC; j_call: TRBJ2-1; v_call: TRBV6-5; d_call: TRBD2; cdr3_length: 15; clone_size: -
cdr3_aa: CASSSLGGATEAFF; cdr3_nt: TGTGCCAGCAGCTCCCTTGGGGGGGCGACTGAAGCTTTCTTT; j_call: TRBJ1-1; v_call: TRBV7-9; d_call: -; cdr3_length: 14; clone_size: -
cdr3_aa: CASSQGTTSNNEQFF; cdr3_nt: TGTGCCAGCAGCCAAGGGACTACCTCAAACAATGAGCAGTTCTTC; j_call: TRBJ2-1; v_call: TRBV4-2; d_call: -; cdr3_length: 15; clone_size: -
cdr3_aa: CASSLVGVIGYTF; cdr3_nt: TGTGCCAGCAGCTTAGTAGGGGTAATTGGCTACACCTTC; j_call: TRBJ1-2; v_call: TRBV11-2; d_call: -; cdr3_length: 13; clone_size: -